Listed below are T cell receptor beta chains from one sample, sequenced in a study of cytomegalovirus exposure and HLA in healthy donors. Produced via immunoSEQ multiplex PCR; TCRdb's table is partial and in-frame only. The repertoire holds around 100,000 clones, with around 61% as singletons. Material: PBMCs. Receptors were obtained from a woman aged 30 to 39 in good health and CMV-seronegative. Both conserved end residues are part of each CDR3. Fields, in order: J gene, clone size, D gene, V gene, CDR3 length, CDR3 protein, CDR3 DNA. The D gene is left open where the match is weak. For some rows the clone size is stated as once, few or many, or as a class when expanded; others skip it.

>TRBJ2-7|.|.|TRBV7-9|12
CSSSRGSYEQYF
TGTTCCAGCAGTAGGGGATCCTACGAGCAGTACTTC
>TRBJ2-4|few|TRBD1|TRBV5-1|18
CASSHGLRDSSAKNIQYF
TGCGCCAGCAGCCACGGACTCCGGGACAGTTCAGCCAAAAACATTCAGTACTTC
>TRBJ2-7|few|.|TRBV6-5|15
CASSSGARRLYEQYF
TGTGCCAGTTCTTCTGGGGCTAGGCGACTCTACGAGCAGTACTTC
>TRBJ1-1|few|.|TRBV5-1|11
CASRQGTEAFF
TGCGCCAGCAGACAGGGTACTGAAGCTTTCTTT
>TRBJ2-1|.|.|TRBV6-7|14
CARAGTYLYNEQFF
TGTGCCAGAGCGGGCACCTACTTATACAATGAGCAGTTCTTC
>TRBJ1-2|.|TRBD1|TRBV7-8|15
CASSLGIGGAYGYTF
TGTGCCAGCAGCTTAGGAATAGGGGGCGCTTATGGCTACACCTTC
>TRBJ2-7|.|.|TRBV6-4|17
CASSPPGGDSPSYEQYF
TGTGCCAGCAGTCCCCCCGGTGGGGACTCCCCCTCCTACGAGCAGTACTTC
>TRBJ1-1|.|.|TRBV19|11
CASTGYTEAFF
TGTGCCAGTACTGGCTACACTGAAGCTTTCTTT
>TRBJ1-4|few|TRBD1|TRBV11-2|13
CASTDRVNEKLFF
TGTGCCAGCACCGACAGGGTCAATGAAAAACTGTTTTTT
>TRBJ2-7|.|TRBD2|TRBV6-5|15
CASIPTSGHLYEQYF
TGTGCCAGCATCCCAACTAGCGGGCATCTCTACGAGCAGTACTTC
>TRBJ1-1|.|.|TRBV27|14
CASSLNGLNTEAFF
TGTGCCAGCAGTTTAAATGGACTTAACACTGAAGCTTTCTTT
>TRBJ2-1|once|TRBD1|TRBV9|19
CASSAEERQGLGILNEQFF
TGTGCCAGCAGCGCCGAAGAACGACAGGGGTTGGGAATATTGAATGAGCAGTTCTTC
>TRBJ2-7|.|.|TRBV19|15
CASSNPTVLGFVQYF
TGTGCCAGTAGTAACCCGACAGTCCTAGGTTTTGTGCAGTACTTC
>TRBJ2-1|.|.|TRBV21-1|16
CASSKDQTSGHNEQFF
TGTGCCAGCAGCAAAGATCAGACTAGCGGGCACAATGAGCAGTTCTTC
>TRBJ2-2|.|.|TRBV5-1|13
CASSLRNTGELFF
TGCGCCAGCAGCTTGCGTAACACCGGGGAGCTGTTTTTT
>TRBJ2-5|.|.|TRBV10-2|11
CASTTKETQYF
TGCGCCAGCACAACTAAAGAGACCCAGTACTTC
>TRBJ2-7|.|.|TRBV4-3|16
CASSQGDPGLFYEQYF
TGCGCCAGCAGCCAAGGGGATCCGGGACTCTTCTACGAGCAGTACTTC
>TRBJ2-7|.|TRBD1|TRBV7-6|14
CASSSLQGFYEQYF
TGTGCCAGCAGCTCCCTACAGGGGTTCTACGAGCAGTACTTC
>TRBJ2-1|.|.|TRBV4-1|16
CASSQDRPGISNEQFF
TGCGCCAGCAGCCAAGATCGGCCAGGGATCTCCAATGAGCAGTTCTTC
>TRBJ1-1|.|TRBD1|TRBV11-2|15
CASSLDRGLNTEAFF
TGTGCCAGCAGCCTTGACAGGGGGCTGAACACTGAAGCTTTCTTT
>TRBJ2-5|.|TRBD2|TRBV18|16
CASSPVAGTRIETQYF
TGTGCCAGCTCACCTGTTGCCGGGACTAGGATCGAGACCCAGTACTTC
>TRBJ2-1|.|TRBD2|TRBV9|15
CASSVGLAGNNEQFF
TGTGCCAGCAGCGTGGGACTAGCGGGAAACAATGAGCAGTTCTTC
>TRBJ2-1|few|.|TRBV15|14
CATSRDFGRNEQFF
TGTGCCACCAGCAGAGATTTCGGTCGCAATGAGCAGTTCTTC
>TRBJ2-3|.|TRBD2|TRBV28|14
CASSTPVLAGALHF
TGTGCCAGCAGTACCCCAGTACTAGCGGGAGCGTTGCATTTT
>TRBJ2-7|few|TRBD1|TRBV2|17
CASSPGTGKRSSYEQYF
TGTGCCAGCAGCCCCGGGACAGGGAAACGAAGCTCCTACGAGCAGTACTTC
>TRBJ2-7|.|TRBD2|TRBV28|15
CASSSTGLAVYEQYF
TGTGCCAGCAGTTCCACCGGACTAGCGGTGTACGAGCAGTACTTC
>TRBJ2-1|.|.|TRBV6-1|16
CASSVAILSRRDEQFF
TGTGCCAGCAGTGTAGCAATCCTATCCCGGCGGGATGAGCAGTTCTTC
>TRBJ1-1|.|.|TRBV28|17
CASSPPGLPSMNTEAFF
TGTGCCAGCAGTCCTCCGGGACTCCCGAGTATGAACACTGAAGCTTTCTTT
>TRBJ1-1|.|.|TRBV5-6|14
CASSPTPGNTEAFF
TGTGCCAGCAGCCCCACCCCAGGGAACACTGAAGCTTTCTTT
>TRBJ2-7|.|TRBD2|TRBV19|14
CASSGRDYLYEQYF
TGTGCCAGTAGTGGCCGGGACTACCTTTACGAGCAGTACTTC
>TRBJ2-7|.|TRBD2|TRBV10-2|15
CASSASGRSSYEQYF
TGCGCCAGCAGTGCTAGCGGGAGGAGCTCCTACGAGCAGTACTTC
>TRBJ2-7|once|.|TRBV5-1|12
CASSLGGYEQYF
TGCGCCAGCAGCTTAGGGGGATACGAGCAGTACTTC
>TRBJ2-7|.|TRBD2|TRBV11-2|14
CASRLAGGPYEQYF
TGTGCCAGCAGACTAGCGGGAGGGCCCTACGAGCAGTACTTC
>TRBJ2-2|.|.|TRBV27|13
CASSFANTGELFF
TGTGCCAGCAGTTTCGCGAACACCGGGGAGCTGTTTTTT
>TRBJ1-2|.|TRBD1|TRBV2|14
CASSSGTGFYGYTF
TGTGCCAGCAGTTCCGGGACAGGCTTCTATGGCTACACCTTC
>TRBJ2-5|.|.|TRBV29-1|13
CSVEVGRRETQYF
TGCAGCGTTGAGGTCGGTCGCCGGGAGACCCAGTACTTC
>TRBJ2-1|.|.|TRBV6-1|14
CASSSRSSYNEQFF
TGTGCCAGCAGTTCTAGGAGCTCCTACAATGAGCAGTTCTTC
>TRBJ2-2|.|TRBD1|TRBV4-1|15
CASSQVQGAVGELFF
TGCGCCAGCAGCCAAGTCCAGGGGGCTGTAGGGGAGCTGTTTTTT
>TRBJ1-1|.|TRBD1|TRBV7-2|15
CASSPQQGLNTEAFF
TGTGCCAGCAGCCCGCAACAGGGGTTGAACACTGAAGCTTTCTTT
>TRBJ2-3|.|TRBD2|TRBV28|18
CASSHSGTSGSSTDTQYF
TGTGCCAGCAGCCACTCGGGGACTAGCGGGAGTTCGACAGATACGCAGTATTTT
>TRBJ2-5|.|.|TRBV30|13
CAWNPQVQETQYF
TGTGCCTGGAACCCACAGGTCCAAGAGACCCAGTACTTC
>TRBJ2-7|.|.|TRBV7-2|14
CASSLSRGTYEQYF
TGTGCCAGCAGCTTATCCCGGGGAACCTACGAGCAGTACTTC
>TRBJ2-3|.|.|TRBV11-2|16
CASSLVGQRLTDTQYF
TGTGCCAGCAGCTTAGTGGGGCAGAGACTCACAGATACGCAGTATTTT
>TRBJ2-7|.|.|TRBV10-3|13
CAISEPLGYEQYF
TGTGCCATCAGTGAGCCCCTGGGCTACGAGCAGTACTTC
>TRBJ1-2|.|.|TRBV5-4|13
CASSLEGDYGYTF
TGTGCCAGCAGCTTGGAGGGGGACTATGGCTACACCTTC
>TRBJ2-7|.|.|TRBV21-1|10
CASSTNEQYF
TGTGCCAGCAGCACTAACGAGCAGTACTTC
>TRBJ2-2|few|TRBD2|TRBV25-1|15
CASSTGLAGPGELFF
TGTGCCAGCAGTACGGGACTAGCGGGACCTGGGGAGCTGTTTTTT
>TRBJ1-5|once|.|TRBV6-1|14
CASKWGGSNQPQHF
TGTGCCAGCAAATGGGGGGGCAGCAATCAGCCCCAGCATTTT
>TRBJ2-7|few|TRBD1|TRBV7-6|15
CASSLGLGQLHEQYF
TGTGCCAGCAGCTTAGGCTTGGGACAGCTCCACGAGCAGTACTTC
>TRBJ2-3|.|TRBD2|TRBV30|15
CAWATSGRRADTQYF
TGTGCCTGGGCGACTAGCGGGAGACGCGCAGATACGCAGTATTTT
>TRBJ2-2|.|.|TRBV7-9|13
CASRSGSPGELFF
TGTGCCAGCAGGTCAGGAAGCCCCGGGGAGCTGTTTTTT
>TRBJ2-3|.|.|TRBV5-4|15
CASSLDTTTLDTQYF
TGTGCCAGCAGCTTGGATACCACAACCTTAGATACGCAGTATTTT
>TRBJ2-7|.|TRBD2|TRBV5-1|17
CASSLGGTSGFSYEQYF
TGCGCCAGCAGTCTAGGGGGGACTAGCGGTTTCTCCTACGAGCAGTACTTC
>TRBJ2-2|.|.|TRBV5-1|15
CASSLARGNTGELFF
TGCGCCAGCAGCTTGGCGCGGGGGAACACCGGGGAGCTGTTTTTT
>TRBJ2-7|.|TRBD1|TRBV23-1|16
CASSQGPGGFPYEQYF
TGCGCCAGCAGTCAAGGTCCAGGGGGCTTCCCCTACGAGCAGTACTTC
>TRBJ1-4|.|TRBD1|TRBV2|14
CASSRQGKLVKLFF
TGTGCCAGCAGCCGACAGGGAAAATTGGTAAAACTGTTTTTT
>TRBJ1-2|.|TRBD1|TRBV5-5|15
CASRLGTGALYGYTF
TGTGCCAGCAGGTTGGGGACAGGGGCCCTCTATGGCTACACCTTC
>TRBJ2-5|.|TRBD1|TRBV7-9|16
CASSLGDRGLRETQYF
TGTGCCAGCAGCTTAGGGGACAGGGGGCTCCGAGAGACCCAGTACTTC
>TRBJ2-7|few|TRBD2|TRBV5-5|15
CASSLGLAGGFEQYF
TGTGCCAGCAGCTTGGGACTAGCGGGAGGGTTCGAGCAGTACTTC
>TRBJ1-4|.|.|TRBV6-6|12
CASSYAAGNLFF
TGTGCCAGCAGTTACGCGGCAGGGAATCTGTTTTTT